Listed below are T cell receptor beta chains from one sample, sequenced in a study of blood T cell repertoires in COVID-19. The repertoire was sequenced with immunoSEQ multiplex PCR; TCRdb's copy has only in-frame clones and lacks some. In the table there are approximately 120,000 clones, around 80% of which are singletons. Material for sequencing was peripheral blood. All receptors come from a middle-aged man with active or convalescent COVID-19. CDR3s include the opening cysteine and the closing phenylalanine or tryptophan.

V: TRBV6-5
J: TRBJ2-7
CDR3: CASSYSNRGPYEQYF

V: TRBV25-1
J: TRBJ2-3
CDR3: CASSGRGAGSTDTQYF

V: TRBV27
J: TRBJ1-5
CDR3: CASRQGYSNQPQHF

V: TRBV5-4
J: TRBJ2-1
CDR3: CASSLGQASSYNEQFF

V: TRBV27
J: TRBJ1-1
CDR3: CASSFTGGTEAFF

V: TRBV28
J: TRBJ2-3
CDR3: CASSPRPPGTHSTDTQYF

V: TRBV19
J: TRBJ2-2
CDR3: CASSPGWNTGELFF

V: TRBV4-1
J: TRBJ2-1
CDR3: CASSQKQGGNNEQFF

V: TRBV3-1/TRBV3-2
J: TRBJ1-1
CDR3: CASSQVSGNTEAFF

V: TRBV4-1
J: TRBJ2-1
CDR3: CASSQDRRGGNEQFF

V: TRBV6-6
J: TRBJ1-5
CDR3: CASSYEGDRQPQHF

V: TRBV30
J: TRBJ2-1
CDR3: CAWSRVAGSSYNEQFF

V: TRBV7-2
J: TRBJ1-1
CDR3: CASSLEQGGFGAEAFF

V: TRBV7-2
J: TRBJ2-2
CDR3: CASSLHGTTGELFF

V: TRBV3-1/TRBV3-2
J: TRBJ2-3
CDR3: CASSPHSGSGTDTQYF

V: TRBV28
J: TRBJ2-5
CDR3: CASSLRTSGVQETQYF

V: TRBV24-1
J: TRBJ2-6
CDR3: CATSDTGSGANVLTF

V: TRBV4-3
J: TRBJ1-1
CDR3: CASSQETVTEAFF

V: TRBV24-1
J: TRBJ2-7
CDR3: CATSGHSSYEQYF

V: TRBV9
J: TRBJ2-2
CDR3: CASSVTRTGELFF

V: TRBV28
J: TRBJ1-1
CDR3: CASSLGDRGNTEAFF

V: TRBV3-1/TRBV3-2
J: TRBJ1-2
CDR3: CASSQAGQINYGYTF

V: TRBV7-9
J: TRBJ1-4
CDR3: CASSAPRGQDEKLFF

V: TRBV19
J: TRBJ1-4
CDR3: CASRTPGATNEKLFF

V: TRBV7-9
J: TRBJ2-3
CDR3: CASSLPIRLAGVSDTQYF

V: TRBV7-2
J: TRBJ1-2
CDR3: CASSPVSIANYGYTF

V: TRBV19
J: TRBJ2-1
CDR3: CASSILDTYNEQFF